This TCR beta chain was obtained from a study of blood T cell repertoires in COVID-19. Study-wide context: COVID-19 samples from acute and convalescent phases originated in the United States, Italy and Spain. T cells, B-cell-depleted T cells, or PBMCs supplied cDNA or gDNA.

TCRdb's copy holds only in-frame clones and misses some; the assay was immunoSEQ multiplex PCR. The sample lists roughly 180,000 clones, around 85% occurring once. Germline V gives CDR1 MDHEN, CDR2 SYDVKM. The CDR3 spans 16 residues. V lost 2 bases, J lost 8 bases, and 19 bases lay in between. J is TRBJ2-1 and V is TRBV28, with a weak D call TRBD2 (5 bases). This sequence was found in a man aged 60 to 75 with acute or convalescent COVID-19. The source material was peripheral blood. The CDR3 reads CASSLTGGLLGDEQFF. The CDR3 DNA sequence: TGTGCCAGCAGTTTAACCGGAGGCCTTCTTGGGGATGAGCAGTTCTTC.